This T cell receptor (beta chain) was retrieved from a study of T-cell reconstitution after alpha-beta-depleted transplantation in children. This clonotype was seen at least ten times. V gave up 2 bases and J gave up 4 bases, with 6 bases separating them. There are 13 residues in the CDR3. Unique molecular identifiers were used to barcode this TCRbeta library. Each CDR3 protein gets one entry after TCRdb re-called the PCR reads with MiXCR. The table shows 600,000 to 700,000 distinct CDR3 sequences, with roughly 17% occurring only once. V usage is TRBV12-3 or TRBV12-4 and J usage is TRBJ1-5, with D unclear. This sample comprised PBMCs from the stem cell graft donor, obtained from the stem cell graft. This clonotype was sampled from a human donor who donated a stem cell graft to a child with acute myeloid leukemia. CDR3 loop: CASSLSLNQPQHF. CDR3 sequence (DNA): TGTGCCAGCAGTTTATCCCTAAATCAGCCCCAGCATTTT.